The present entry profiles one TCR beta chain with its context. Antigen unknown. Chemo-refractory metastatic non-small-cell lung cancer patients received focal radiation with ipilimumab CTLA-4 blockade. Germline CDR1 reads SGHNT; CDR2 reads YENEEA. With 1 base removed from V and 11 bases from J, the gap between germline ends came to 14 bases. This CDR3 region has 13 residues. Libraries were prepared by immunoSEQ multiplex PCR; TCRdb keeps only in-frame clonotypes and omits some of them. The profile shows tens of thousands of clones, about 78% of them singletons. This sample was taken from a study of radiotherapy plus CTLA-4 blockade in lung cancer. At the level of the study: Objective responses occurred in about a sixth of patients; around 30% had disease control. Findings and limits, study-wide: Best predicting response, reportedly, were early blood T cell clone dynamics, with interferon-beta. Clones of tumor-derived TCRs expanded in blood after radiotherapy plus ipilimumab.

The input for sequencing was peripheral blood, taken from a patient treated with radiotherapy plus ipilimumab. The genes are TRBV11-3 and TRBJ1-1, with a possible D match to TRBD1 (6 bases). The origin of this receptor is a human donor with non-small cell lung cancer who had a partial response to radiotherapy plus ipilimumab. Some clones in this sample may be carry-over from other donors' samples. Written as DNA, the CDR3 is TGTGCCAGCAGCTTAGGGCAGGGGTGGATTGCTTTCTTT. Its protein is CASSLGQGWIAFF.